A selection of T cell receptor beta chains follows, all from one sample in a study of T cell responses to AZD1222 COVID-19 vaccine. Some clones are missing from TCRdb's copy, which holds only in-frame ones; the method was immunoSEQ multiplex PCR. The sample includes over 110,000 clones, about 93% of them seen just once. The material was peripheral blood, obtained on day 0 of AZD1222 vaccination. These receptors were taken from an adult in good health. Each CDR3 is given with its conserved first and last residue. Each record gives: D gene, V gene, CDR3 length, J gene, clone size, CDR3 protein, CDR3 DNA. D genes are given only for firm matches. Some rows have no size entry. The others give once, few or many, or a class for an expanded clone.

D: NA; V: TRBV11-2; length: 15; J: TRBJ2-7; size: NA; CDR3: CASGTTGRLSYEQYF; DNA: TGTGCCAGCGGTACTACGGGCAGGCTGTCCTACGAGCAGTACTTC
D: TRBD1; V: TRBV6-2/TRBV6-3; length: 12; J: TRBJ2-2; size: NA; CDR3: CASSDRAGELFF; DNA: TGTGCCAGCAGTGACAGGGCCGGGGAGCTGTTTTTT
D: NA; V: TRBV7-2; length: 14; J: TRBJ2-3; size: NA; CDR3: CASSRNLGADTQYF; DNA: TGTGCCAGCAGTCGCAACTTAGGGGCAGATACGCAGTATTTT
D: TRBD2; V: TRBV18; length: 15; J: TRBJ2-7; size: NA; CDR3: CASSPPSGGVYEQYF; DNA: TGTGCCAGCTCACCACCGAGCGGGGGTGTCTACGAGCAGTACTTC
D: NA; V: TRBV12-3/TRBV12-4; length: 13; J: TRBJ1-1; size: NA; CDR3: CASSLNPGAEAFF; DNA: TGTGCCAGCAGTTTAAATCCAGGGGCTGAAGCTTTCTTT
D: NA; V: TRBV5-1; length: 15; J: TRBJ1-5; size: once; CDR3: CASSLLSGVNQPQHF; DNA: TGCGCCAGCAGCTTGTTATCGGGGGTCAATCAGCCCCAGCATTTT
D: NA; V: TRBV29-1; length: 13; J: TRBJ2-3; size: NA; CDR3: CSAPFRSTDTQYF; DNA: TGCAGCGCACCCTTCAGGAGCACAGATACGCAGTATTTT
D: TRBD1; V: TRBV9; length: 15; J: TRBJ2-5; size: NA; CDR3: CASSVEDRTQETQYF; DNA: TGTGCCAGCAGCGTAGAGGACAGGACCCAAGAGACCCAGTACTTC
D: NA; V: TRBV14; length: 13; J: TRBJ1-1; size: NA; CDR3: CASSQVGGSKPFF; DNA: TGTGCCAGCAGCCAAGTTGGAGGGAGTAAGCCTTTCTTT
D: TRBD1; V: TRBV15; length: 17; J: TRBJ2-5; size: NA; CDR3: CATSRDLTTGSGETQYF; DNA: TGTGCCACCAGCAGAGATCTCACGACAGGGTCGGGAGAGACCCAGTACTTC
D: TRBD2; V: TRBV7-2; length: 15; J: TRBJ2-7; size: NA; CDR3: CASSLRLAGVYEQYF; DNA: TGTGCCAGCAGCCTCCGACTAGCGGGAGTGTACGAGCAGTACTTC
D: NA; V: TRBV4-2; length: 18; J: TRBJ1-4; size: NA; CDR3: CASSQDRSRVGTNEKLFF; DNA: TGTGCCAGCAGCCAAGACAGATCCAGGGTGGGAACTAATGAAAAACTGTTTTTT
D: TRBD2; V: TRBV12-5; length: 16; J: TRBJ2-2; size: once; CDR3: CASGPGLAENTGELFF; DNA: TGTGCTAGTGGTCCTGGACTAGCAGAAAACACCGGGGAGCTGTTTTTT
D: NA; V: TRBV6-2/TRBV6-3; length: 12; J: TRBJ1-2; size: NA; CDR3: CASSLETGGYTF; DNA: TGTGCCAGCAGTCTCGAAACAGGGGGCTACACCTTC
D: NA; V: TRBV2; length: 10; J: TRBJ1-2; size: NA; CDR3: CAIQGYGYTF; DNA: TGTGCCATCCAAGGCTATGGCTACACCTTC
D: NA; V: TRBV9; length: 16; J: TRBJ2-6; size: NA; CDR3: CASSVAIGSGANVLTF; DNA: TGTGCCAGCAGCGTAGCTATTGGGTCTGGGGCCAACGTCCTGACTTTC
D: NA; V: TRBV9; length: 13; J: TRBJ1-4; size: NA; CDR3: CASSVFSGEKLFF; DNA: TGTGCCAGCAGCGTGTTCAGCGGTGAAAAACTGTTTTTT
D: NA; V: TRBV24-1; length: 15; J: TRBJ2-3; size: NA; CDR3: CATSDSWATTDTQYF; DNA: TGTGCCACCAGTGATTCGTGGGCGACCACAGATACGCAGTATTTT
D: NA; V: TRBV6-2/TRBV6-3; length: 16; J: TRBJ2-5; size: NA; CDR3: CASSLGPGRGEETQYF; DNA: TGTGCCAGCAGTTTAGGACCCGGACGGGGAGAAGAGACCCAGTACTTC
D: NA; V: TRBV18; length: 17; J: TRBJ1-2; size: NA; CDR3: CASSPPRAGGMGYGYTF; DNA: TGTGCCAGCTCACCACCGAGGGCTGGAGGTATGGGCTATGGCTACACCTTC
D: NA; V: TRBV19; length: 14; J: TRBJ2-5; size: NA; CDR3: CASSINILQETQYF; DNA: TGTGCCAGTAGTATTAACATTCTACAAGAGACCCAGTACTTC
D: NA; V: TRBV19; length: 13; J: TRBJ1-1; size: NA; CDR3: CASGGNGDTEAFF; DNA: TGTGCCAGTGGGGGAAATGGGGACACTGAAGCTTTCTTT
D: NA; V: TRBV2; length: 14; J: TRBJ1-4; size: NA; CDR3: CASSVHSYQEKLFF; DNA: TGTGCCAGCAGTGTGCACAGTTATCAGGAAAAACTGTTTTTT
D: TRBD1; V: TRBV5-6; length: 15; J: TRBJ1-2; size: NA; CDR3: CASSLGDSRSIGYTF; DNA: TGTGCCAGCAGCTTGGGGGACAGCCGATCTATTGGGTACACCTTC
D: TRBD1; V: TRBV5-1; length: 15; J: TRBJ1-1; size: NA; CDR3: CASSFSGTANTEAFF; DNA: TGCGCCAGCAGCTTCTCCGGGACAGCGAACACTGAAGCTTTCTTT
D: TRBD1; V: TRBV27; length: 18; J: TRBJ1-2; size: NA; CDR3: CASSFNPADRGANYGYTF; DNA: TGTGCCAGCAGTTTTAACCCCGCGGACAGGGGAGCTAACTATGGCTACACCTTC
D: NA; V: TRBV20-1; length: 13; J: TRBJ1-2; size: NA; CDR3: CSASPTGLYGYTF; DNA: TGCAGTGCTAGTCCGACTGGGCTCTATGGCTACACCTTC
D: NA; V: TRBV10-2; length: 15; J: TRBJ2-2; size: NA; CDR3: CASSEGQKGAGELFF; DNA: TGCGCCAGCAGTGAGGGACAGAAAGGGGCCGGGGAGCTGTTTTTT
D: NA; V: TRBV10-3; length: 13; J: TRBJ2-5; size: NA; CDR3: CAISEGPQETQYF; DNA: TGTGCCATCAGTGAAGGACCTCAAGAGACCCAGTACTTC
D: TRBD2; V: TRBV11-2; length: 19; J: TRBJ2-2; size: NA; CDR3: CASSYKIGLAGGYTGELFF; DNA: TGTGCCAGCAGCTACAAAATCGGACTAGCGGGGGGCTACACCGGGGAGCTGTTTTTT
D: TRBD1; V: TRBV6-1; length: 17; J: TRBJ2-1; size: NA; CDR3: CASSDYPGTGLYNEQFF; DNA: TGTGCCAGCAGTGATTACCCCGGGACAGGTTTATACAATGAGCAGTTCTTC
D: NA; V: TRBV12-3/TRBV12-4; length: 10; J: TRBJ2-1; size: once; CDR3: CASSQGEQFF; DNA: TGTGCCAGCAGCCAGGGTGAGCAGTTCTTC
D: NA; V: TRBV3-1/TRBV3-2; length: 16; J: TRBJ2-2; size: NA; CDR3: CARSQVGGARSGELFF; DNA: TGTGCCCGCAGCCAAGTGGGGGGGGCACGATCCGGGGAGCTGTTTTTT
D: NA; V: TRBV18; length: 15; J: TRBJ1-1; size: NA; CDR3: CASSHEGGDHTEAFF; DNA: TGTGCCAGCTCACACGAAGGGGGGGATCACACTGAAGCTTTCTTT
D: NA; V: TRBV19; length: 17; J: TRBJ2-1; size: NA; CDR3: CASSQGGGASAYNEQFF; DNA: TGTGCCAGTAGCCAAGGGGGTGGGGCTAGCGCCTACAATGAGCAGTTCTTC
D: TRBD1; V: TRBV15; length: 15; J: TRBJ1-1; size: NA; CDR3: CATSRGTGQGTEAFF; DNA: TGTGCCACCAGCAGAGGGACAGGCCAGGGCACTGAAGCTTTCTTT
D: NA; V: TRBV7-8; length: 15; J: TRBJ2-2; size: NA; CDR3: CASSRMSGVTGELFF; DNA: TGTGCCAGCAGCCGGATGTCAGGGGTCACCGGGGAGCTGTTTTTT
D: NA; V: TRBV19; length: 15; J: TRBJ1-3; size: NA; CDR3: CASSLGDVSGNTIYF; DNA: TGTGCCAGTAGTCTCGGGGACGTCTCTGGAAACACCATATATTTT
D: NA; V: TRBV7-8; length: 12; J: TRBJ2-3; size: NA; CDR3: CASSLDMNTQYF; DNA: TGTGCCAGCAGCTTAGACATGAATACGCAGTATTTT
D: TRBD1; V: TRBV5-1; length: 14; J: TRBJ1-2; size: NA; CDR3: CASSSDRAGHGYTF; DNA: TGCGCCAGCAGCTCAGACAGGGCGGGGCATGGCTACACCTTC
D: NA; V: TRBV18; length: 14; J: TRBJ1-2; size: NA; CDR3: CASSGWQGNYGYTF; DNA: TGTGCCAGCTCAGGATGGCAGGGTAACTATGGCTACACCTTC
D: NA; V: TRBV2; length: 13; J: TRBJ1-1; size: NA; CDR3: CASSGRMNTEAFF; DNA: TGTGCCAGCAGTGGACGGATGAACACTGAAGCTTTCTTT
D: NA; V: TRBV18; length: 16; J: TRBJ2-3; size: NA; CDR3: CASSPLTATGTDTQYF; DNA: TGTGCCAGCTCACCACTGACAGCAACTGGCACAGATACGCAGTATTTT
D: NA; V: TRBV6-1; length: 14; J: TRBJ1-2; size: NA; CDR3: CASSETAWGSGYTF; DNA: TGTGCCAGCAGTGAAACCGCTTGGGGCAGCGGCTACACCTTC
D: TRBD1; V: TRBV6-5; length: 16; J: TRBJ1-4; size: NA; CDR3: CASSYETGATNEKLFF; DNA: TGTGCCAGCAGTTACGAGACAGGGGCAACTAATGAAAAACTGTTTTTT
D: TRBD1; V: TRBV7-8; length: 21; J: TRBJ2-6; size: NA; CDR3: CASSLVRDRGRTHSGANVLTF; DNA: TGTGCCAGCAGCTTAGTGCGGGACAGGGGTCGTACTCACTCTGGGGCCAACGTCCTGACTTTC
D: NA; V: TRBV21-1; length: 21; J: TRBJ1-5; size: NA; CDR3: CASSKPVKETGRVDGNQPQHF; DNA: TGTGCCAGCAGCAAACCCGTTAAAGAAACAGGGCGGGTGGATGGCAATCAGCCCCAGCATTTT
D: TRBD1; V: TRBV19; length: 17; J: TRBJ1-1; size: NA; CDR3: CASSGDRGVLMNTEAFF; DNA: TGTGCCAGTAGTGGTGACAGGGGAGTATTGATGAACACTGAAGCTTTCTTT
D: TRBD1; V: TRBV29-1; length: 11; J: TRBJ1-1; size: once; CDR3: CSVESGTGGFF; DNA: TGCAGCGTTGAAAGCGGGACAGGGGGTTTCTTT
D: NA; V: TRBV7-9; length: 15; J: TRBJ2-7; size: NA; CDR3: CASSLDRFNSYEQYF; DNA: TGTGCCAGCAGCTTAGATAGGTTTAACTCCTACGAGCAGTACTTC
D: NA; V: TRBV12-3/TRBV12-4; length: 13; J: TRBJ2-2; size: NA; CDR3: CASSLISGGELFF; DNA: TGTGCCAGCAGCCTAATTTCCGGCGGGGAGCTGTTTTTT
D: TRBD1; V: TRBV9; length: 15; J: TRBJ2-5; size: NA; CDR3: CASSVGTGGQETQYF; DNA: TGTGCCAGCAGCGTCGGGACAGGGGGCCAGGAGACCCAGTACTTC